One sample yielded the 7 T cell receptor beta chains listed below, sequenced in a study of T cells expressing NK-cell markers. TCRdb reprocessed the 5' RACE reads, keeping one entry per CDR3 protein, no DNA. The sample table sets out 300,000 to 450,000 distinct CDR3 sequences. Source material: blood T cells: a sorted CD56 or NKG2C T cell subset, CD4+ or CD8+ T cells, or bulk PBMC T cells (not recorded which). All receptors derive from a man aged 18-75 years in good health.

The rearrangement joins TRBV27 to TRBJ2-7. CDR3 length: 12 residues. From germline, CDR1 is MNHEY and CDR2 SMNVEV (reference sequence). CDR3 residues: CASSFRLYEQYF.

The chain couples TRBV4-2 to TRBJ2-7; TCRdb's D call of TRBD2 is untestable without DNA. The germline gives CDR1 LGHNA, CDR2 YNFKEQ. This CDR3 contains 16 residues. The CDR3 sequence: CASSQGRAGTSYEQYF.

The chain links TRBV7-6 to TRBJ2-5; TCRdb lists TRBD1, though no DNA is available to test this call. This CDR3 region has 11 residues. Germline assignment: CDR1 SGHVS and CDR2 FNYEAQ. The chain's CDR3 is CASGPSYTQYF. Full variable domain (remainder filled in from reference TRBV7-6 and TRBJ2-5): GAGVSQSPRYKVTKRGQDVALRCDPISGHVSLYWYRQALGQGPEFLTYFNYEAQQDKSGLPNDRFSAERPEGSISTLTIQRTEQRDSAMYRCASGPSYTQYFGPGTRLLVL.

The chain uses TRBV11-2 and TRBJ2-6. The CDR3 length is 14 residues. The germline gives CDR1 SGHAT, CDR2 FQNNGV. The CDR3 here is CASSFRSGANVLTF.

V usage is TRBV13 and J usage is TRBJ2-7; TCRdb's D gene call, TRBD1, goes unchecked for lack of DNA. Germline loops: CDR1 PRHDT, CDR2 FYEKMQ (reference sequence). CDR3 size: 17 residues. CDR3 region: CASSLNRKRGLPYEQYF.

The chain recombines TRBV20-1 with TRBJ2-5; TCRdb gives TRBD2 as the D gene, but with no DNA this cannot be confirmed. Germline V gives CDR1 DFQATT, CDR2 SNEGSKA (reference sequence). CDR3 length equals 17 residues. CDR3 region: CSARDSLIAGGPETQYF.

The rearrangement links TRBV7-2 to TRBJ2-5; TCRdb designates TRBD2, a call that cannot be tested without DNA. CDR1 and CDR2 from the germline V gene are SGHTA and FQGNSA. This CDR3 is built from 17 residues. The CDR3 sequence: CASSLAPSGGAQETQYF.